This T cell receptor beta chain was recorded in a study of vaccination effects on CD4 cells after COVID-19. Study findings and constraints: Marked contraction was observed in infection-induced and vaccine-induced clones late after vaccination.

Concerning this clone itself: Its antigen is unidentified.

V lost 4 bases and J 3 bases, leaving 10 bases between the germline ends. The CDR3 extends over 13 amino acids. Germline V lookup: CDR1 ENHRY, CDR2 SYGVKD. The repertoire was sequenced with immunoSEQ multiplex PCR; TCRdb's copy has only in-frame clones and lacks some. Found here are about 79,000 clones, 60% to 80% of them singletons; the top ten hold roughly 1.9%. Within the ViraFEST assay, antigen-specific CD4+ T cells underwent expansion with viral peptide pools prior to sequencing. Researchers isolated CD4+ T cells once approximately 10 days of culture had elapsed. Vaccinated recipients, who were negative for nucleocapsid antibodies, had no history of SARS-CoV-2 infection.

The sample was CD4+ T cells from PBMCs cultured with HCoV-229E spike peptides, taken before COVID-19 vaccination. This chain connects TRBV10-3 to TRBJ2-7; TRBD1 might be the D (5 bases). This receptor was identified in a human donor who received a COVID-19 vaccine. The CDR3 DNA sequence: TGTGCCATCAGTGGAGACAGAATCTACGAGCAGTACGTC. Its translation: CAISGDRIYEQYV.